What follows is one T cell receptor beta chain and its context. Everyone who took part was roughly 18 to 100 years old, and they came from some 23 US areas. Donors were grouped by their self-reported clinical history. The table came from immunoSEQ multiplex PCR; TCRdb's copy has only in-frame clones and leaves some out. The profile covers around 150,000 clones, with over 75% appearing a single time and over 2.5% taken by the ten largest. This entry belongs to a study of blood T cell repertoires in COVID-19. In the study overall: The origin of the acute and convalescent COVID-19 samples was the United States, Italy and Spain. From T cells, B-cell-depleted T cells, or PBMCs came the material, which was cDNA or gDNA.

This clonotype originated in a woman aged 45-59 years who had recovered from COVID-19. Input material: PBMCs or T cells enriched from blood (not recorded which).

The CDR3, as DNA: TGTGCCAGCCGCTCCTCGGGGGTCGAGAGTGGCTACACCTTC. It codes for CASRSSGVESGYTF. The chain joins TRBV27 to TRBJ1-2, with D maybe TRBD1 (5 bases). This CDR3 has 14 amino acids. From germline, CDR1 is MNHEY and CDR2 SMNVEV (reference sequence). Trimming stripped 8 bases from V and 7 bases from J, with 20 bases between.